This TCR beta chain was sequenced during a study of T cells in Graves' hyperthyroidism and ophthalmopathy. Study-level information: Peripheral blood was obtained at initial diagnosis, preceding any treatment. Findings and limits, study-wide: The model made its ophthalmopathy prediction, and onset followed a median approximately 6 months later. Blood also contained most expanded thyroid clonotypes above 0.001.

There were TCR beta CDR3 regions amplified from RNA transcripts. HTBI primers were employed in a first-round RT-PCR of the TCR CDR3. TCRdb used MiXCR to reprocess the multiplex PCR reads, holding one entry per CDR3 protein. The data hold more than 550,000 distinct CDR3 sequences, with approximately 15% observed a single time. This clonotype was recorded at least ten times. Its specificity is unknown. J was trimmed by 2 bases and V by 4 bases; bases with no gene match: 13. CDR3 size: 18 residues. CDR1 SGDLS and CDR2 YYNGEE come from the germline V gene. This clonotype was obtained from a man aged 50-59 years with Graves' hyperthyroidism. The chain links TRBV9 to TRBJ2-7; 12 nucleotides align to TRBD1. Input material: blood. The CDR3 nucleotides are TGTGCCAGCAGCTTTACCGGGACAGGGGGCGCTCAGGCCTACGAGCAGTACTTC. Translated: CASSFTGTGGAQAYEQYF. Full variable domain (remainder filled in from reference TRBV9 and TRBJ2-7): DSGVTQTPKHLITATGQRVTLRCSPRSGDLSVYWYQQSLDQGLQFLIQYYNGEERAKGNILERFSAQQFPDLHSELNLSSLELGDSALYFCASSFTGTGGAQAYEQYFGPGTRLTVT.